The clone carrying this T cell receptor (beta chain) has a handful of counts. The antigen is not known. The data are from a study of response to subunit inactivated influenza vaccine. Study-wide results and limits: Seasonal influenza vaccination, on each occasion, was suggested by the authors to recruit few new T cells.

TCRdb called the RT-PCR reads again in MiXCR, with one record for every CDR3 protein. The table shows fewer than 700,000 distinct CDR3 sequences, with 10% to 15% occurring only once. The CDR3 extends over 19 amino acids. Germline V gene sequence: CDR1 DFQATT, CDR2 SNEGSKA (reference sequence). Germline trimming cut 5 bases from V and 6 bases from J; bases unmatched to any gene: 27. The chain has TRBV20-1 and TRBJ2-7; 8 bases are shared with TRBD2. Sequenced here: PBMCs from blood, sampled roughly 6 weeks after vaccination. The clonotype comes from a man in his forties or fifties who received an inactivated influenza vaccine. CDR3 sequence (DNA): TGCAGTGCTGGCCAACAGACCCGGGCCAGCGGGACTAGTCTCATCGAGCAGTACTTC. Translation gives CSAGQQTRASGTSLIEQYF.